These 26 T cell receptor beta chains originate from one sample sequenced in a study of cytomegalovirus exposure and HLA in healthy donors. With 60 Vbeta and 13 Jbeta primers, the PCR was carried out. Some clones are missing from TCRdb's copy, which holds only in-frame ones; the method was immunoSEQ multiplex PCR. Of fewer than 40,000 clones in the sample, 70% to 85% were seen once. Sequencing input: PBMCs. All receptors come from a woman in her late teens or twenties in good health and CMV-seronegative.

This clone showed up just a few times. Relative to the germline gene, one junction end is altered; a read error may explain this. The rearrangement uses TRBV30 and TRBJ1-5; the D gene is possibly TRBD1 (5 bases). CDR1 and CDR2 from the germline V gene are GTSNPN and SVGIG (reference sequence). The CDR3 is 12 residues long. The CDR3 sequence is CAFTGNNQPQNF. The CDR3 nucleotides are TGTGCCTTCACAGGTAATAATCAGCCCCAGAATTTT.

V is TRBV7-6 and J is TRBJ2-1, with TRBD2 matching 8 bases. The germline V gene encodes CDR1 SGHVS and CDR2 FNYEAQ. The J segment lost 8 bases and the V segment lost 4 bases, leaving 4 bases of the junction unmatched. The CDR3 consists of 13 residues. As DNA, the CDR3 is TGTGCCAGCAGCTACATGCGGGAGGATGAGCAGTTCTTC. Its translation is CASSYMREDEQFF.

This chain connects TRBV7-2 to TRBJ2-4, with 8 bases matching TRBD1. The CDR3 extends over 15 amino acids. Losses at the gene ends were 3 bases for V and 6 bases for J; bases not matched to a gene: 7. Germline V lookup: CDR1 SGHTA, CDR2 FQGNSA. In DNA form, the CDR3 reads TGTGCCAGCAGCTTGGGACAGGCTTGGGGAAACATTCAGTACTTC. It translates to CASSLGQAWGNIQYF.

The chain couples TRBV5-1 to TRBJ1-1, with D possibly TRBD1 on 6 matching bases. There are 15 residues in the CDR3. The germline V gene has CDR1 SGHRS and CDR2 YFSETQ. The V gene lost 5 bases and the J gene lost 2 bases, with 16 bases spanning the gap. CDR3 sequence: CASRDTGRGNTEAFF. The CDR3 DNA follows: TGCGCCAGCAGGGACACAGGGAGGGGTAACACTGAAGCTTTCTTT.

V is TRBV5-1 and J is TRBJ1-1; 10 bases line up with TRBD1. The V segment lost 0 bases and the J segment 4 bases; nucleotides outside the gene matches: 3. The CDR3 spans 15 residues. Germline CDR1 and CDR2: SGHRS and YFSETQ. The CDR3 here is CASSLARTGGTEAFF. The CDR3 region has the DNA TGCGCCAGCAGCTTGGCGCGGACAGGGGGCACTGAAGCTTTCTTT.

The chain links TRBV30 to TRBJ1-4; perhaps TRBD1 as D (6 bases). V lost 2 bases to trimming and J lost 8 bases, with 12 bases between them. Germline V CDR1 and CDR2: GTSNPN, SVGIG (reference sequence). This CDR3 is built from 13 residues. CDR3 DNA: TGTGCCTGGAGTCTACAGGGAAACGAAAAACTGTTTTTT. It yields the protein CAWSLQGNEKLFF.

This chain joins TRBV30 and TRBJ2-7, with 9 bases identical to TRBD1. V trimming: 3 bases; J trimming: 8 bases; junction bases outside the gene matches: 11. Germline CDR1 is GTSNPN and CDR2 is SVGIG (reference sequence). The CDR3 loop spans 14 amino acids. The CDR3 DNA is TGTGCCTGGAGCGGTACGGGACAGGGAGCCCAGCAGTACTTC. It yields the protein CAWSGTGQGAQQYF. Supplemented by reference TRBV30 and TRBJ2-7, the full variable domain reads SQTIHQWPATLVQPVGSPLSLECTVEGTSNPNLYWYRQAAGRGLQLLFYSVGIGQISSEVPQNLSASRPQDRQFILSSKKLLLSDSGFYLCAWSGTGQGAQQYFGPGTRLTVT.

The rearrangement joins TRBV6-1 to TRBJ2-5, with TRBD2 matching over 9 bases. The end of the DNA fits TRBJ2-7 better, so the J call may be wrong. Germline V gene lookup returns CDR1 MNHNS and CDR2 SASEGT. The CDR3 length is 13 residues. CDR3: CASLERGVYEQYF. CDR3 sequence (DNA): TGTGCCAGCCTAGAGCGGGGGGTCTACGAGCAGTACTTC.

The gene calls are TRBV9 and TRBJ2-7, with D perhaps matching TRBD1 (5 bases). CDR3 size: 15 residues. CDR1 SGDLS and CDR2 YYNGEE come from the germline V gene. V was cut by 4 bases and J by 2 bases, with 16 bases left in between. The CDR3 sequence is CASSLEDTSTYEQYF. The CDR3, as DNA: TGTGCCAGCAGCCTTGAGGACACCTCGACCTACGAGCAGTACTTC.

CDR3 residues: CASSLQASESQPQHF. CDR3 DNA sequence: TGTGCCAGCAGTTTACAGGCCTCTGAAAGTCAGCCCCAGCATTTT. The chain uses TRBV28 and TRBJ1-5; the D is unclear. V shed 2 bases and J shed 6 bases, with 14 bases lying between them. Looked up from germline, CDR1 is MDHEN and CDR2 is SYDVKM. This CDR3 contains 15 residues.

J is TRBJ2-2 and V is TRBV9; D perhaps matches TRBD1 (5 bases). V was pared by 0 bases and J by 7 bases, with 13 bases between. Germline V gene sequence: CDR1 SGDLS, CDR2 YYNGEE. This CDR3 contains 15 residues. This CDR3 is CASSVARTQGGELFF. The CDR3 bases are TGTGCCAGCAGCGTAGCACGAACTCAGGGCGGGGAGCTGTTTTTT.

J is TRBJ2-7 and V is TRBV27; D gene unclear. V was shortened by 6 bases and J by 2 bases, with 11 bases between the two germline ends. The CDR3 covers 13 residues. Germline V gene data show CDR1 as MNHEY and CDR2 as SMNVEV (reference sequence). The CDR3 sequence: CASSSLGTYEQYF. As DNA, the CDR3 is TGTGCCAGCAGCTCCCTAGGAACCTACGAGCAGTACTTC.

V and J are TRBV10-3 and TRBJ1-1; 8 nucleotides agree with TRBD1. The CDR3 has 13 amino acids. V lost 5 bases and J lost 6; bases outside the gene matches: 5. Germline CDR1 is ENHRY and CDR2 is SYGVKD. The CDR3 sequence: CAISRQGTPEAFF. CDR3 bases: TGTGCCATCAGTAGACAGGGGACGCCTGAAGCTTTCTTT.

The rearrangement links TRBV29-1 to TRBJ2-4, with a possible D match to TRBD2 (6 bases). V dropped 0 bases and J dropped 3 bases, with 12 bases sitting between them. Germline V gene sequence: CDR1 SQVTM, CDR2 ANQGSEA. CDR3 size: 15 residues. CDR3 coding DNA: TGCAGCGTTGAAGATCGGGGGAAGGGCAAAAACATTCAGTACTTC. It yields the protein CSVEDRGKGKNIQYF.

The chain uses TRBV28 and TRBJ2-3; 9 nucleotides line up with TRBD1. The V and J ends lost 6 bases and 3 bases, in that order; junction bases with no gene match: 4. Germline V lookup: CDR1 MDHEN, CDR2 SYDVKM. This CDR3 has 14 amino acids. CDR3: CASRSGTGTDTQYF. In DNA, the CDR3 is TGTGCCAGCAGATCCGGGACAGGGACAGATACGCAGTATTTT.

CDR3 in amino acids: CASSFRASTDTQYF. In DNA form, the CDR3 reads TGTGCCAGCAGTTTCAGGGCTAGCACAGATACGCAGTATTTT. The chain joins TRBV27 to TRBJ2-3, with TRBD1 as a possible D gene (5 bases). The V and J ends lost 3 bases and 0 bases respectively, with 7 bases between them. The CDR3 is made up of 14 amino acids. The germline V gene has CDR1 MNHEY and CDR2 SMNVEV (reference sequence).

The rearrangement links TRBV7-9 to TRBJ2-5; no reliable D call. The last part of the DNA fits TRBJ2-7 better; the J call may be wrong. Germline assignment: CDR1 SEHNR and CDR2 FQNEAQ (reference sequence). CDR3 length: 11 residues. The CDR3 nucleotides read TGTGCCAGCAGCCCTATCTACGAGCAGTACTTC. Translating gives CASSPIYEQYF.

The rearrangement links TRBV9 to TRBJ2-2, with 9 positions matching TRBD2. CDR3 size: 15 residues. Germline V gives CDR1 SGDLS, CDR2 YYNGEE. Losses at the gene ends were 3 bases for V and 4 bases for J; bases not matched to a gene: 4. This CDR3 is CASSDQRGATGELFF. The CDR3 DNA follows: TGTGCCAGCAGCGACCAGCGGGGGGCCACCGGGGAGCTGTTTTTT.

CDR3 protein: CASSFGGQETQYF. The CDR3 bases are TGTGCCAGCAGCTTTGGGGGGCAAGAGACCCAGTACTTC. This rearrangement joins TRBV7-9 to TRBJ2-5, with D perhaps TRBD2 (6 bases). This CDR3 comprises 13 residues. CDR1 is SEHNR and CDR2 is FQNEAQ in the germline V gene (reference sequence). V dropped 3 bases and J dropped 2 bases, with 7 bases sitting between them.

A note on this clone: Mismatch with germline at one junction end may stem from a read error. The chain is built from TRBV4-1 and TRBJ1-2; 9 bases map to TRBD1. The CDR3 covers 18 residues. Per germline, CDR1 MGHRA and CDR2 YSYEKL. The CDR3 protein is CASSQATTNTGTGYRYPF. In DNA, the CDR3 is TGCGCCAGCAGCCAAGCGACGACTAATACGGGGACAGGGTATCGCTACCCCTTC.

V usage is TRBV7-9 and J usage is TRBJ1-2; 8 nucleotides match TRBD1. There are 15 residues in the CDR3. Trimming removed 8 bases from V and 8 bases from J; junction bases left unmatched: 16. Germline CDR1 and CDR2: SEHNR and FQNEAQ (reference sequence). CDR3 DNA sequence: TGTGCCAGCCGCGAACGAGGGACAGGACGGGGCGGCTACACCTTC. Encoded protein: CASRERGTGRGGYTF. The full variable domain, rest sourced from reference TRBV7-9 and TRBJ1-2, is DTGVSQNPRHKITKRGQNVTFRCDPISEHNRLYWYRQTLGQGPEFLTYFQNEAQLEKSRLLSDRFSAERPKGSFSTLEIQRTEQGDSAMYLCASRERGTGRGGYTFGSGTRLTVV.

This clone was detected only once. This rearrangement joins TRBV11-1 to TRBJ1-1; TRBD1 is a possible D gene (5 bases). There are 15 residues in the CDR3. The V gene lost 2 bases and the J gene lost 4 bases, with 14 bases spanning the gap. CDR1 and CDR2 (germline): SGHAT, FQDESV (reference sequence). CDR3 sequence: CASSLFGGSATEAFF. The DNA for the CDR3 is TGTGCCAGCAGCTTATTCGGGGGGTCGGCCACTGAAGCTTTCTTT.

This clone was counted only a few times. The genes are TRBV7-8 and TRBJ1-4, with unresolved D. Trimming removed 2 bases at V and 5 bases at J, with 18 bases between. This CDR3 is built from 17 residues. Germline CDR1 and CDR2: SGHVS and FQNEAQ. CDR3 sequence (DNA): TGTGCCAGCAGCTTAACAGATAGCGCCTTATCAAATGAAAAACTGTTTTTT. Protein: CASSLTDSALSNEKLFF.

The rearrangement joins TRBV7-2 to TRBJ1-2, with TRBD1 matching over 10 bases. There are 16 residues in the CDR3. The J segment lost 1 base and the V segment lost 5 bases, leaving 7 bases of the junction unmatched. CDR1 is SGHTA and CDR2 is FQGNSA in the germline V gene. CDR3 nucleotide sequence: TGTGCCAGCAGCCCGACGGACAGGGGGTATAACTATGGCTACACCTTC. Protein sequence: CASSPTDRGYNYGYTF.

This chain connects TRBV29-1 to TRBJ1-2; weak D call: TRBD1 (5 bases). V shed 4 bases and J shed 4 bases, with 10 bases lying between them. This CDR3 has 12 residues. CDR1 and CDR2 (germline): SQVTM, ANQGSEA. CDR3 protein: CSVGQRSYGYTF. The CDR3 bases are TGCAGCGTTGGACAGAGGAGCTATGGCTACACCTTC. Complete variable domain (other parts from reference TRBV29-1 and TRBJ1-2): SAVISQKPSRDICQRGTSLTIQCQVDSQVTMMFWYRQQPGQSLTLIATANQGSEATYESGFVIDKFPISRPNLTFSTLTVSNMSPEDSSIYLCSVGQRSYGYTFGSGTRLTVV.

The chain carries TRBV6-1 and TRBJ1-5; D is ambiguous. The CDR3 contains 13 residues. The V end was cut by 7 bases, the J end by 5 bases, with 12 bases between. Per the germline V gene, CDR1 is MNHNS and CDR2 is SASEGT. The CDR3 region has the DNA TGTGCCAGCAACCTAGGTTTGGATCAGCCCCAGCATTTT. This encodes CASNLGLDQPQHF.